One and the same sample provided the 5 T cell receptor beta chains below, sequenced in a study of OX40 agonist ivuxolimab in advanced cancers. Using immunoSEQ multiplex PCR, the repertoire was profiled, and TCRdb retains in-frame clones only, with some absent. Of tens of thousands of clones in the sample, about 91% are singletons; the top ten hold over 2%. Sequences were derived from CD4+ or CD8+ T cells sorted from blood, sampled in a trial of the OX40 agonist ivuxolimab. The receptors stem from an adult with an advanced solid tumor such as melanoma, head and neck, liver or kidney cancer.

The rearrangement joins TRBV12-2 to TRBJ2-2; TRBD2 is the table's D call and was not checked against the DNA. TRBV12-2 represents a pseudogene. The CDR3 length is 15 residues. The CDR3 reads CASRTGTPRTGELFF. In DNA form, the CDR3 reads TGTGCAAGTCGAACCGGGACTCCCAGAACCGGGGAGCTGTTTTTT.

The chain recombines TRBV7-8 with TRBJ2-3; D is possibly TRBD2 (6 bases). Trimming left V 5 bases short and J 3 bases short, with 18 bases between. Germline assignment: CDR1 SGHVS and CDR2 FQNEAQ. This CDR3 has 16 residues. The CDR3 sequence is CASSPGGSWRTDTQYF. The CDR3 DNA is TGTGCCAGCAGCCCCGGGGGTAGTTGGAGGACAGATACGCAGTATTTT.

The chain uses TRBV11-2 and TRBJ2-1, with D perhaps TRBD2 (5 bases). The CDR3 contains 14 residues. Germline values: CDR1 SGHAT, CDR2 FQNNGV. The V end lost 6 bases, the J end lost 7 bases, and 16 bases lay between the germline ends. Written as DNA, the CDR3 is TGTGCCAGCAGACCATTAGACCCGGGGAATGAGCAGTTCTTC. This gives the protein CASRPLDPGNEQFF.

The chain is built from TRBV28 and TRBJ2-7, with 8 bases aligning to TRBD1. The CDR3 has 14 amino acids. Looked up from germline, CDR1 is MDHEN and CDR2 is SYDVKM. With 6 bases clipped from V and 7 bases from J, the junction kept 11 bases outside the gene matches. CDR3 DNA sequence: TGTGCCAGCAGGGGACAGGCCGCCTCTCTGGAGCAGTACTTC. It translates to CASRGQAASLEQYF.

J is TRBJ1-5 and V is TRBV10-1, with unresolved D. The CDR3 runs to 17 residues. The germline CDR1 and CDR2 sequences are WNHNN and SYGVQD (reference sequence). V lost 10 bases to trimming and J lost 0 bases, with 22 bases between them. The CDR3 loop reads CATPGKYCQNSNQPQHF. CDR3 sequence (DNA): TGCGCCACCCCGGGAAAATATTGTCAAAATAGCAATCAGCCCCAGCATTTT.